These T cell receptor beta chains were read from a single sample in a study of T-cell memory formation after mild COVID-19. TCRdb reprocessed the 5' RACE reads with MiXCR, giving one entry per CDR3 protein. The data contain 400,000 to 500,000 distinct CDR3 sequences, about 20% of them singletons. Sequenced sample: PBMCs or a T cell subset sorted from them (not recorded which). These receptors came from a man younger than 35 who had mild COVID-19 (a few samples of this study predate the infection). Cell type and time point are not known. The CDR3 runs from the conserved cysteine through the conserved F or W. Fields, in order: clone size, CDR3 length, J gene, D gene, V gene, CDR3 protein, CDR3 DNA. A D gene is named only where the DNA matches it firmly. Size tells how often a clone was seen (once, few, many) or the class of an expanded clone, and some rows leave it out.

abundance: few; len: 14; j_gene: TRBJ1-5; d_gene: -; v_gene: TRBV9; CDR3aa: CASSVTGGNQPQHF; CDR3nt: TGTGCCAGCAGCGTAACGGGGGGCAATCAGCCCCAGCATTTT
abundance: -; len: 13; j_gene: TRBJ2-5; d_gene: -; v_gene: TRBV18; CDR3aa: CASTMRGLETQYF; CDR3nt: TGTGCCAGCACAATGCGGGGCCTCGAGACCCAGTACTTC
abundance: few; len: 17; j_gene: TRBJ2-1; d_gene: -; v_gene: TRBV4-3; CDR3aa: CASSPGGYRDIGPEQFF; CDR3nt: TGCGCCAGCAGCCCCGGGGGGTACCGGGACATCGGTCCTGAGCAGTTCTTC
abundance: few; len: 14; j_gene: TRBJ1-1; d_gene: -; v_gene: TRBV28; CDR3aa: CASSFPWGGTEAFF; CDR3nt: TGTGCCAGCAGTTTCCCCTGGGGGGGCACTGAAGCTTTCTTT
abundance: many; len: 15; j_gene: TRBJ2-2; d_gene: TRBD2; v_gene: TRBV9; CDR3aa: CASSLRGINTGELFF; CDR3nt: TGTGCCAGCAGCCTGCGGGGGATTAACACCGGGGAGCTGTTTTTT
abundance: -; len: 13; j_gene: TRBJ2-1; d_gene: -; v_gene: TRBV6-5; CDR3aa: CATRTETYNEQFF; CDR3nt: TGTGCCACCCGGACGGAAACTTACAATGAGCAGTTCTTC
abundance: -; len: 13; j_gene: TRBJ2-7; d_gene: -; v_gene: TRBV27; CDR3aa: CASSLRMPYEQYF; CDR3nt: TGTGCCAGCAGTTTACGCATGCCGTACGAGCAGTACTTC
abundance: -; len: 15; j_gene: TRBJ1-1; d_gene: -; v_gene: TRBV28; CDR3aa: CATTTGGQGDTEAFF; CDR3nt: TGTGCCACCACCACCGGGGGCCAAGGGGACACTGAAGCTTTCTTT
abundance: few; len: 14; j_gene: TRBJ2-4; d_gene: -; v_gene: TRBV29-1; CDR3aa: CSVEGGLAKNIQYF; CDR3nt: TGCAGCGTTGAAGGGGGGCTAGCCAAAAACATTCAGTACTTC
abundance: many; len: 12; j_gene: TRBJ2-3; d_gene: -; v_gene: TRBV12-3/TRBV12-4; CDR3aa: CASRRDGYTQYF; CDR3nt: TGTGCCAGCAGACGCGACGGTTATACGCAGTATTTT
abundance: -; len: 14; j_gene: TRBJ2-1; d_gene: TRBD1; v_gene: TRBV7-2; CDR3aa: CASRTGGALNEQFF; CDR3nt: TGTGCCAGCAGGACAGGGGGCGCACTCAATGAGCAGTTCTTC
abundance: many; len: 15; j_gene: TRBJ2-7; d_gene: -; v_gene: TRBV6-5; CDR3aa: CASRTIGRYSYEQYF; CDR3nt: TGTGCCAGCAGAACCATAGGACGGTACTCCTACGAGCAGTACTTC
abundance: few; len: 13; j_gene: TRBJ1-5; d_gene: -; v_gene: TRBV6-5; CDR3aa: CASSYSLDQPQHF; CDR3nt: TGTGCCAGCAGTTACTCCTTAGATCAGCCCCAGCATTTT
abundance: few; len: 15; j_gene: TRBJ2-6; d_gene: -; v_gene: TRBV6-6; CDR3aa: CASSYSISGANVLTF; CDR3nt: TGTGCCAGCAGTTACTCTATCTCTGGGGCCAACGTCCTGACTTTC
abundance: -; len: 15; j_gene: TRBJ1-1; d_gene: TRBD1; v_gene: TRBV7-9; CDR3aa: CASSAERTGNTEAFF; CDR3nt: TGTGCCAGCAGCGCCGAAAGGACAGGTAACACTGAAGCTTTCTTT
abundance: -; len: 14; j_gene: TRBJ2-7; d_gene: TRBD1; v_gene: TRBV7-8; CDR3aa: CASSIRTGGEEQYF; CDR3nt: TGTGCCAGCAGCATCAGGACAGGTGGCGAAGAGCAGTACTTC
abundance: -; len: 14; j_gene: TRBJ2-7; d_gene: TRBD1; v_gene: TRBV6-6; CDR3aa: CASSSRDRGGEQYF; CDR3nt: TGTGCCAGCAGTAGCCGCGACAGGGGGGGAGAGCAGTACTTC
abundance: -; len: 13; j_gene: TRBJ1-1; d_gene: -; v_gene: TRBV9; CDR3aa: CASSVHPNTEAFF; CDR3nt: TGTGCCAGCAGCGTACACCCGAACACTGAAGCTTTCTTT
abundance: -; len: 12; j_gene: TRBJ2-7; d_gene: -; v_gene: TRBV5-1; CDR3aa: CASSLEDYEQYF; CDR3nt: TGCGCCAGCAGCTTGGAAGATTACGAGCAGTACTTC
abundance: few; len: 14; j_gene: TRBJ1-2; d_gene: -; v_gene: TRBV6-2/TRBV6-3; CDR3aa: CASSYGRINYGYTF; CDR3nt: TGTGCCAGCAGTTACGGGCGGATTAACTATGGCTACACCTTC
abundance: -; len: 15; j_gene: TRBJ2-1; d_gene: -; v_gene: TRBV4-3; CDR3aa: CASSQVRPSYNEQFF; CDR3nt: TGCGCCAGCAGCCAAGTACGGCCTTCCTACAATGAGCAGTTCTTC
abundance: -; len: 16; j_gene: TRBJ1-1; d_gene: -; v_gene: TRBV11-2; CDR3aa: CASSLDQGRLNTEAFF; CDR3nt: TGTGCCAGCAGCTTAGACCAGGGGCGTTTGAACACTGAAGCTTTCTTT
abundance: few; len: 11; j_gene: TRBJ2-1; d_gene: -; v_gene: TRBV3-1; CDR3aa: CASSQAREEFF; CDR3nt: TGTGCCAGCAGCCAAGCCAGGGAGGAGTTCTTC
abundance: -; len: 16; j_gene: TRBJ2-1; d_gene: -; v_gene: TRBV14; CDR3aa: CASSWEGSGSYNEQFF; CDR3nt: TGTGCCAGCAGCTGGGAAGGGTCAGGCTCCTACAATGAGCAGTTCTTC
abundance: -; len: 15; j_gene: TRBJ2-3; d_gene: -; v_gene: TRBV6-1; CDR3aa: CASTSPGVALDTQYF; CDR3nt: TGTGCCAGCACATCTCCCGGGGTAGCGCTGGATACGCAGTATTTT
abundance: -; len: 14; j_gene: TRBJ2-3; d_gene: -; v_gene: TRBV6-5; CDR3aa: CASSLTFRVDTQYF; CDR3nt: TGTGCCAGCAGTTTGACGTTCAGGGTCGATACGCAGTATTTT
abundance: -; len: 16; j_gene: TRBJ2-7; d_gene: -; v_gene: TRBV7-2; CDR3aa: CASSLGGGSREGEQYF; CDR3nt: TGTGCCAGCAGCTTAGGTGGGGGCAGTAGGGAGGGCGAGCAGTACTTC
abundance: -; len: 15; j_gene: TRBJ2-2; d_gene: TRBD2; v_gene: TRBV6-6; CDR3aa: CASRGFGRDTGELFF; CDR3nt: TGTGCCAGCAGGGGGTTCGGGAGGGACACCGGGGAGCTGTTTTTT
abundance: few; len: 17; j_gene: TRBJ2-6; d_gene: TRBD1; v_gene: TRBV3-1; CDR3aa: CASSQENGQGWANVLTF; CDR3nt: TGTGCCAGCAGCCAAGAAAACGGACAGGGCTGGGCCAACGTCCTGACTTTC
abundance: -; len: 17; j_gene: TRBJ2-1; d_gene: -; v_gene: TRBV6-6; CDR3aa: CASSSGRLRGSYNEQFF; CDR3nt: TGTGCCAGCAGCTCCGGTCGCTTACGGGGCTCCTACAATGAGCAGTTCTTC
abundance: -; len: 15; j_gene: TRBJ2-4; d_gene: TRBD1; v_gene: TRBV7-9; CDR3aa: CASSLGTGLRDIQYF; CDR3nt: TGTGCCAGCAGCTTGGGGACAGGGTTAAGAGACATTCAGTACTTC
abundance: -; len: 15; j_gene: TRBJ1-1; d_gene: -; v_gene: TRBV27; CDR3aa: CASTLSRLRNTEAFF; CDR3nt: TGTGCCAGCACCCTCTCCCGGCTGCGCAACACTGAAGCTTTCTTT
abundance: few; len: 16; j_gene: TRBJ2-7; d_gene: TRBD2; v_gene: TRBV7-2; CDR3aa: CASSLAIASGGYEQYF; CDR3nt: TGTGCCAGCAGCTTAGCGATCGCTAGCGGGGGCTACGAGCAGTACTTC
abundance: few; len: 14; j_gene: TRBJ1-2; d_gene: -; v_gene: TRBV5-1; CDR3aa: CASSAGGVLNGYTF; CDR3nt: TGCGCCAGCAGCGCGGGGGGAGTCCTTAATGGCTACACCTTC
abundance: few; len: 14; j_gene: TRBJ2-5; d_gene: -; v_gene: TRBV11-3; CDR3aa: CASSSRDRPQTQYF; CDR3nt: TGTGCCAGCAGCTCCCGAGACAGGCCCCAGACCCAGTACTTC
abundance: -; len: 14; j_gene: TRBJ2-6; d_gene: TRBD2; v_gene: TRBV7-9; CDR3aa: CATGRGDGANVLTF; CDR3nt: TGTGCCACGGGGAGGGGAGATGGGGCCAACGTCCTGACTTTC
abundance: -; len: 14; j_gene: TRBJ2-1; d_gene: -; v_gene: TRBV18; CDR3aa: CASSPQGGYNEQFF; CDR3nt: TGTGCCAGCTCACCCCAGGGGGGGTACAATGAGCAGTTCTTC
abundance: few; len: 16; j_gene: TRBJ2-4; d_gene: -; v_gene: TRBV13; CDR3aa: CASSPEGGLAKNIQYF; CDR3nt: TGTGCCAGCAGCCCAGAGGGCGGTCTAGCCAAAAACATTCAGTACTTC
abundance: few; len: 11; j_gene: TRBJ1-2; d_gene: -; v_gene: TRBV7-2; CDR3aa: CASSLYYGYTF; CDR3nt: TGTGCCAGCAGCTTATATTACGGCTACACCTTC
abundance: few; len: 19; j_gene: TRBJ1-4; d_gene: TRBD1; v_gene: TRBV6-5; CDR3aa: CASSYSFWTSGTENEKLFF; CDR3nt: TGTGCCAGCAGTTACTCCTTTTGGACGTCTGGGACAGAAAATGAAAAACTGTTTTTT
abundance: -; len: 14; j_gene: TRBJ1-6; d_gene: -; v_gene: TRBV25-1; CDR3aa: CASSVQTANSPLHF; CDR3nt: TGTGCCAGCAGTGTACAGACCGCGAATTCACCCCTCCACTTT
abundance: few; len: 14; j_gene: TRBJ1-5; d_gene: TRBD1; v_gene: TRBV29-1; CDR3aa: CSVAGTGDGQPQHF; CDR3nt: TGCAGCGTGGCTGGGACAGGGGATGGTCAGCCCCAGCATTTT
abundance: -; len: 14; j_gene: TRBJ2-3; d_gene: -; v_gene: TRBV6-2/TRBV6-3; CDR3aa: CASGWEFSTDTQYF; CDR3nt: TGTGCCAGCGGCTGGGAATTTAGCACAGATACGCAGTATTTT
abundance: few; len: 15; j_gene: TRBJ2-1; d_gene: TRBD2; v_gene: TRBV20-1; CDR3aa: CSARSPAGGIYEQFF; CDR3nt: TGCAGTGCTAGATCCCCAGCGGGGGGGATCTATGAGCAGTTCTTC
abundance: few; len: 15; j_gene: TRBJ2-2; d_gene: -; v_gene: TRBV5-1; CDR3aa: CASSLNPGGAGELFF; CDR3nt: TGCGCCAGCAGCTTGAACCCAGGAGGGGCCGGGGAGCTGTTTTTT
abundance: few; len: 12; j_gene: TRBJ1-5; d_gene: -; v_gene: TRBV5-1; CDR3aa: CASSLDQQPQHF; CDR3nt: TGCGCCAGCAGCTTGGATCAACAGCCCCAGCATTTT
abundance: -; len: 16; j_gene: TRBJ1-5; d_gene: -; v_gene: TRBV6-2/TRBV6-3; CDR3aa: CASSLNRWTVNQPQHF; CDR3nt: TGTGCCAGCAGCCTTAACCGTTGGACAGTCAATCAGCCCCAGCATTTT
abundance: -; len: 14; j_gene: TRBJ2-2; d_gene: -; v_gene: TRBV4-1; CDR3aa: CASREFANTGELFF; CDR3nt: TGCGCCAGCAGAGAGTTTGCGAACACCGGGGAGCTGTTTTTT
abundance: few; len: 16; j_gene: TRBJ2-1; d_gene: TRBD1; v_gene: TRBV7-3; CDR3aa: CASSFAAGTGGNEQFF; CDR3nt: TGTGCCAGCAGCTTCGCGGCCGGGACAGGAGGCAATGAGCAGTTCTTC